This T cell receptor beta chain came from a study of vaccination effects on CD4 cells after COVID-19. Study details: Under the ViraFEST assay, PBMC were stimulated with viral peptide pools so that antigen-specific CD4+ T cells expanded. Sequencing was performed afterwards. Median timing of post-vaccine samples was 72 days after the second dose.

Points on this clone: Its antigen remains unidentified.

Scientists isolated CD4+ T cells after an approximately ten-day culture period ended. Participants received two doses of either the BNT162b2 or mRNA-1273 vaccine. Trimming left V 7 bases short and J 1 base short, with 8 bases between. Germline values: CDR1 SNHLY, CDR2 FYNNEI. This CDR3 has 12 amino acids. TCRdb keeps only in-frame clones here, not all; method: immunoSEQ multiplex PCR. The sample consists of 45,000 to 55,000 clones, 60% to 75% of them appearing once. Findings of the study overall: Infection- and vaccine-induced clones contracted markedly late after vaccination. The study enrolled few convalescent patients and sampled no early post-infection timepoints.

Source: CD4+ T cells from PBMCs cultured without peptide, taken after COVID-19 vaccination. This chain uses TRBV2 with TRBJ2-7, with D possibly matching TRBD2 (6 bases). The TCR sequence derives from a human donor who received a COVID-19 vaccine. The CDR3 protein is CASTGDSYEQYF. DNA for the CDR3: TGTGCCAGCACGGGGGATTCCTACGAGCAGTACTTC.